The present TCR beta chain was sequenced within a study of T cells in pancreatic ductal adenocarcinoma. CDR3 length equals 12 residues. The germline V gene encodes CDR1 SNHLY and CDR2 FYNNEI. Trimming took off 1 base at V and 4 bases at J, with 5 bases between the two ends. Selected pancreatic ductal adenocarcinoma patients had undergone surgery without neoadjuvant therapy. TCRdb's copy holds only in-frame clones and misses some; the assay was immunoSEQ multiplex PCR. The profile shows about 100,000 clones, about 95% of them singletons. Sequenced sample: PBMCs. The receptor was derived from a human donor with pancreatic ductal adenocarcinoma. The rearrangement links TRBV2 to TRBJ2-7; D uncertain. The CDR3 bases are TGTGCCAGCAGTGAAGGTTCGTACGAGCAGTACTTC. It yields the protein CASSEGSYEQYF.